The clone carrying this TCR beta chain showed up just once. This CDR3 spans 16 amino acids. The sample comes from a study of glioma-infiltrating T cells after dendritic cell vaccination. Here immunoSEQ multiplex PCR was the method, and the copy in TCRdb shows in-frame clones only, minus some. The sample records about 95,000 clones, under 90% being singletons. The source was blood, collected before dendritic cell vaccination. The sequence derives from a human donor with glioblastoma. V and J are TRBV21-1 and TRBJ1-1; TRBD1 reflects the table's D call only, with no check against the DNA. TRBV21-1 is a pseudogene locus. CDR3 nucleotides: TGTGCCAGCAGCACCTTCGGACAGGGAGGTAGTACTGAAGCTTTCTTT. Amino acids: CASSTFGQGGSTEAFF.